This TCR beta chain was retrieved from a study of T cell responses to AZD1222 COVID-19 vaccine. On the study more broadly: Researchers grouped second doses given at about 4 or about 12 weeks into one pool.

Germline values: CDR1 MNHEY, CDR2 SMNVEV (reference sequence). The V end was cut by 1 base, the J end by 5 bases, with 11 bases between. The CDR3 loop spans 14 amino acids. Generated by immunoSEQ multiplex PCR, the TCRdb table keeps only in-frame clones and is missing some. This table has about 79,000 clones, 70% to 90% appearing once. The sequence derives from an adult in good health. The sequencing here drew on peripheral blood, taken on day 0 of AZD1222 vaccination. This chain uses TRBV27 with TRBJ1-1; tentative D call: TRBD1 (6 bases). CDR3 protein: CASSLLGTWTEAFF. CDR3 coding DNA: TGTGCCAGCAGTTTATTAGGGACATGGACTGAAGCTTTCTTT.